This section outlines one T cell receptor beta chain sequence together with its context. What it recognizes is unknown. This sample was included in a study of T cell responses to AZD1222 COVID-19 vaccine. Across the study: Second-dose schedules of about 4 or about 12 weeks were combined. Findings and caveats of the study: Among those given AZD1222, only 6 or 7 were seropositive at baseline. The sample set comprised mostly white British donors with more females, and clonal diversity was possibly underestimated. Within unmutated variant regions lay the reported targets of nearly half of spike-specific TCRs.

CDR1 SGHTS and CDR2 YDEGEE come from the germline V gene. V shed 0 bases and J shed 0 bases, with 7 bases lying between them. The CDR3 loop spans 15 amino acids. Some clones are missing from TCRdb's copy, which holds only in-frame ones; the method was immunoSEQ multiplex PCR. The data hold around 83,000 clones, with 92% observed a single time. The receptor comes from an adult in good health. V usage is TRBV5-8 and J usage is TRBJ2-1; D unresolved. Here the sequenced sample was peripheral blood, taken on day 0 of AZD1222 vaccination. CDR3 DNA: TGTGCCAGCAGCTTGGAGCTGGCCTCCTACAATGAGCAGTTCTTC. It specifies CASSLELASYNEQFF.